Detailed here is one T cell receptor (beta chain). Its antigen is still unknown. This CDR3 is built from 15 residues. Germline V lookup: CDR1 SQVTM, CDR2 ANQGSEA. Trimming pared 6 bases from V and 1 base from J, leaving 19 bases between. This record comes from a study of T cell repertoires in cytomegalovirus infection. Study as a whole: Carrying CMV and the relevant HLA type showed in public TCR beta signatures.

Findings and caveats of the study: In two of eight donors, the top clonotype was HLA-C-restricted CMV-specific. Of the TCR beta families, the public ones yielded a cumulative frequency that identified carriers of CMV plus the relevant HLA.

MiXCR, applied by TCRdb to the reads, yields one record per CDR3 protein. The sample includes roughly 720,000 distinct CDR3 sequences, less than 40% of them seen just once. The chain carries TRBV29-1 and TRBJ2-7, with D possibly TRBD1 on 5 matching bases. The sequencing sample was made of PBMCs. This receptor was identified in a human donor in good health (CMV status not recorded). Some clones in this sample may be carry-over from other donors' samples. The CDR3 loop reads CSVGMAGPTSYEQYF. DNA for the CDR3: TGCAGCGTGGGGATGGCAGGGCCTACTTCCTACGAGCAGTACTTC.